What follows describes a single T cell receptor (beta chain). This record belongs to a study of blood T cell repertoires in COVID-19. TCRdb's copy holds only in-frame clones and misses some; the assay was immunoSEQ multiplex PCR. The repertoire holds some 250,000 clones, with 86% as singletons. V dropped 3 bases and J dropped 4 bases, with 9 bases sitting between them. This CDR3 spans 12 amino acids. The V gene's germline CDR1 is SQVTM and CDR2 ANQGSEA. The origin of this receptor is a man aged 30-40 years with active or convalescent COVID-19. V is TRBV29-1 and J is TRBJ1-2, with D perhaps matching TRBD1 (6 bases). The material sequenced was peripheral blood. The CDR3 DNA sequence: TGCAGCGTTGAGGGCAGGGGCTATGGCTACACCTTC. As protein: CSVEGRGYGYTF.